Following are 7 T cell receptor beta chains from one sample sequenced in a study of identical twins (dated by TCRdb to about 2016). Library preparation employed 5' RACE. Instrument on record: Illumina HiSeq 2000. TCRdb reprocessing: public reads trimmed at Q25 with fastp, clones called with MiXCR, in-frame beta chains kept. Each record represents a unique CDR3 protein, reported with the most common genes and DNA among its rows. In this sample the table shows 1.5 million to 2 million distinct CDR3 sequences, 25% to 35% of which occur a single time. Clones ranked in the top ten supply over 0.25% of the sample. Sequencing was done on a sample of cord blood. The receptors come from a newborn girl in good health.

The V and J genes are TRBV20-1 and TRBJ2-2; no clear D gene. The CDR3 loop spans 13 amino acids. Germline CDR1 and CDR2: DFQATT and SNEGSKA (reference sequence). The V end was cut by 2 bases, the J end by 0 bases, with 4 bases between. CDR3 loop: CSARQTNTGELFF. Written as DNA, the CDR3 is TGCAGTGCTAGACAAACGAACACCGGGGAGCTGTTTTTT.

The chain has TRBV29-1 and TRBJ2-1; 12 nucleotides match TRBD2. V shed 4 bases and J 6 bases; nucleotides not matched to a gene: 7. Germline V gene sequence: CDR1 SQVTM, CDR2 ANQGSEA. The CDR3 is 15 residues long. The CDR3 coding sequence is TGCAGCGTTGCCCAACTAGCGGGGGGCGGCAATGAGCAGTTCTTC. Its protein is CSVAQLAGGGNEQFF.

The gene calls are TRBV3-1 and TRBJ1-1; no firm D call. This CDR3 contains 14 residues. V lost 1 base to trimming and J lost 7 bases, with 13 bases between them. Germline V gives CDR1 LGHDT, CDR2 YNNKEL (reference sequence). CDR3 loop: CASSQVAGPFEAFF. As DNA, the CDR3 is TGTGCCAGCAGCCAAGTCGCAGGCCCTTTTGAAGCTTTCTTT.

This clonotype was detected ten times or more. The rearrangement uses TRBV4-1 and TRBJ1-5, with 9 positions matching TRBD1. The CDR3 extends over 15 amino acids. The V gene's germline CDR1 is MGHRA and CDR2 YSYEKL. V shed 2 bases, J shed 4 bases, and the junction held 3 bases outside the gene matches. The CDR3 region has the DNA TGCGCCAGCAGCCAATACAGGGGGCGAAATCAGCCCCAGCATTTT. Amino acid sequence: CASSQYRGRNQPQHF.

A remark on this clonotype: A read error may be the cause here, since a much bigger clone is one base away. The rearrangement links TRBV10-3 to TRBJ2-7; TRBD2 agrees at 12 bases. The CDR3 is made up of 15 amino acids. With 2 bases clipped from V and 10 bases from J, the junction kept 9 bases outside the gene matches. Germline lookup yields CDR1 ENHRY and CDR2 SYGVKD. CDR3 sequence: CAISERTSGKDTQYF. CDR3 nucleotide sequence: TGTGCCATCAGTGAGCGGACTAGCGGGAAGGATACCCAGTACTTC.

The CDR3 DNA reads as TGCAGTGCTACAACCGTCACAGGAGCTAACTATGGCTACACCTTC. It codes for CSATTVTGANYGYTF. The chain links TRBV20-1 to TRBJ1-2; a weak D match, TRBD1 (5 bases). V shed 4 bases and J shed 0 bases, with 15 bases lying between them. The germline V gene has CDR1 DFQATT and CDR2 SNEGSKA (reference sequence). The length of the CDR3 is 15 residues.

V gene TRBV29-1 combines with J gene TRBJ2-1; 12 nucleotides line up with TRBD2. V lost 1 base to trimming and J lost 9 bases; unmatched junction nucleotides: 10. This CDR3 is built from 16 residues. The germline CDR1 and CDR2 sequences are SQVTM and ANQGSEA. CDR3: CSVEGSSSGRALEQFF. CDR3 DNA: TGCAGCGTTGAAGGATCGTCTAGCGGGAGGGCCCTTGAGCAGTTCTTC.